This T cell receptor (beta chain) stems from a study of T cells in localized non-small cell lung cancer. This clone was seen more than once but under ten times. Its antigen remains unidentified. Assay used: immunoSEQ multiplex PCR; TCRdb lists only in-frame clones, some missing. The sample contains more than 100,000 clones, more than 70% of which appear only once. The CDR3 runs 17 residues. V was pared by 3 bases and J by 4 bases, with 22 bases between. Germline assignment: CDR1 MDHEN and CDR2 SYDVKM. Overall study results and limits: Without multi-region sequencing, intratumor heterogeneity could not be excluded. Among blood samples, higher T cell density accompanied longer overall survival. Out of the top 100 tumor clones, a median 57 were seen in adjacent lung. The greatest T cell clonality was found in uninvolved adjacent lung (higher than in tumor).

V usage is TRBV28 and J usage is TRBJ2-7; D is unclear. The source is a female donor at least 60 years old with stage I lung adenocarcinoma. The material sequenced was peripheral blood, taken before any cancer treatment. The CDR3 coding sequence is TGTGCCAGCAGTTTTCGGGTCGGGCTTGGGGTTTGGTACGAGCAGTACTTC. Encoded protein: CASSFRVGLGVWYEQYF.